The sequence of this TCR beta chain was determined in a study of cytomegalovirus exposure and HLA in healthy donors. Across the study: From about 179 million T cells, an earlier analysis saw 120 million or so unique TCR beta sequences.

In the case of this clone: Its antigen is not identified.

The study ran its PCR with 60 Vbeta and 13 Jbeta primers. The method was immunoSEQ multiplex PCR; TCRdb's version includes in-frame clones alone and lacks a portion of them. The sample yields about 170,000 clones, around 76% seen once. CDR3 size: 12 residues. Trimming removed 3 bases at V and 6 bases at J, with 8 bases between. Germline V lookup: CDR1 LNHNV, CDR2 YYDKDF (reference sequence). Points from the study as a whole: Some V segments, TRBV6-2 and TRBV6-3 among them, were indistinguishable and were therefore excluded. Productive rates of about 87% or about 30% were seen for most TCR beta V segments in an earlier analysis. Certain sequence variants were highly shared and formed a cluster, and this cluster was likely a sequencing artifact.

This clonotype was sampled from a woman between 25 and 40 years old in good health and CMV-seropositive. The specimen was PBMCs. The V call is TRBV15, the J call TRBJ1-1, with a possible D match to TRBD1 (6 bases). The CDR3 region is CATSRRQAEAFF. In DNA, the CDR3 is TGTGCCACCAGCAGGAGACAGGCTGAAGCTTTCTTT.